This T cell receptor beta chain derives from a study of blood T cell repertoires in COVID-19. Repertoires were generated with immunoSEQ multiplex PCR, while TCRdb's copy carries only in-frame clones and drops some. The profile shows approximately 160,000 clones, roughly 86% of them singletons. The germline CDR1 and CDR2 sequences are LGHNA and YSLEER. The V gene lost 2 bases and the J gene lost 0 bases, with 11 bases spanning the gap. The CDR3 runs to 16 residues. Enrollment of patients from Seattle took place during active infection, with longitudinal follow-up. This sequence joins TRBV4-3 and TRBJ1-3; D not certain. The sequencing sample was made of peripheral blood. This receptor was obtained from a man in his sixties with COVID-19, enrolled during active disease. The CDR3 protein is CASSQNYGISGNTIYF. CDR3 bases: TGCGCCAGCAGCCAAAACTACGGTATCTCTGGAAACACCATATATTTT.